The 10 T cell receptor beta chains below come from one sample, sequenced in a study of post-analysis software for immune sequencing data (dated by TCRdb to 2014 to 2015). Overall study results and their limits: Roughly 5 TRBV segments, including TRBV5-6, TRBV5-1 and TRBV20-1, were significantly more frequent in patients than controls.

These TCRs are of unknown antigen specificity. Library preparation used PCR. TCRdb shows the sequencer as Illumina HiSeq 2500. Unique molecular identifiers were incorporated into TCR beta cDNA libraries to reduce PCR and sequencing biases. TCRdb cleaned the public reads at Q25 with fastp, built clones with MiXCR and kept in-frame beta chains. CDR3 protein duplicates are merged, each entry listing the most common genes and DNA. The table for this sample lists 820,000 or so distinct CDR3 sequences; about 57% of them were counted only once. In total, the top ten clones hold 4.6% of the sample. Sequencing was performed on blood. The receptors here all came from a girl between 5 and 17 years old with multiple sclerosis.

This clonotype was recorded a few times. V gene TRBV5-1 combines with J gene TRBJ1-2; the D is unclear. The germline CDR1 and CDR2 sequences are SGHRS and YFSETQ. V was pared by 4 bases and J by 6 bases, with 10 bases between. This CDR3 has 12 residues. The CDR3 DNA sequence: TGCGCCAGCAGCGCCGACCGAGATGGCTACACCTTC. Protein sequence: CASSADRDGYTF.

The CDR3 nucleotides read TGCAGCGTTTGTGAGGGGGTAGAGACCCAGTACTTC. Translating gives CSVCEGVETQYF. V is TRBV29-1 and J is TRBJ2-5; perhaps TRBD1 as D (6 bases). Germline CDR1 is SQVTM and CDR2 is ANQGSEA. V lost 5 bases and J 4 bases, leaving 11 bases between the germline ends. This CDR3 has 12 residues.

This clonotype was observed a handful of times. V usage is TRBV20-1 and J usage is TRBJ2-5; 11 nucleotides match TRBD1. Per the germline V gene, CDR1 is DFQATT and CDR2 is SNEGSKA (reference sequence). V was clipped by 6 bases and J by 2 bases; unmatched bases: 11. The CDR3 runs to 16 residues. The CDR3 DNA is TGCAGTGCGGAATCACTACGGGACAGGGGGCAAGAGACCCAGTACTTC. Amino acids: CSAESLRDRGQETQYF.

This clonotype was observed a single time. This rearrangement joins TRBV6-7 to TRBJ2-1; the D call may be TRBD1 or TRBD2 (5 bases each). TRBV6-7 has ORF status, its function being uncertain. The CDR3 has 19 residues. The V and J ends lost 0 bases and 2 bases respectively, with 20 bases between them. CDR3 loop: CASSYSPRGPRVTYNEQFF. The CDR3, as DNA: TGTGCCAGCAGTTACTCACCAAGGGGCCCGAGGGTCACCTACAATGAGCAGTTCTTC.

V usage is TRBV5-1 and J usage is TRBJ1-1, with D tentatively TRBD1 (5 bases). This CDR3 has 15 amino acids. Deletions cut 4 bases from V and 0 bases from J, with 13 bases between. Germline V lookup: CDR1 SGHRS, CDR2 YFSETQ. The CDR3 protein is CASSPDRGMNTEAFF. DNA for the CDR3: TGCGCCAGCAGCCCGGACCGGGGGATGAACACTGAAGCTTTCTTT. Supplemented by reference TRBV5-1 and TRBJ1-1, the full variable domain reads KAGVTQTPRYLIKTRGQQVTLSCSPISGHRSVSWYQQTPGQGLQFLFEYFSETQRNKGNFPGRFSGRQFSNSRSEMNVSTLELGDSALYLCASSPDRGMNTEAFFGQGTRLTVV.

In the case of this clonotype: Mismatch with germline at one junction end may stem from a read error. This sequence joins TRBV20-1 and TRBJ1-5, with 7 bases aligning to TRBD1. The germline V gene has CDR1 DFQATT and CDR2 SNEGSKA (reference sequence). This CDR3 has 16 residues. The CDR3 sequence: CGARKDLGQVEQPQHF. The CDR3 nucleotides read TGCGGTGCTAGAAAAGATCTTGGACAGGTGGAACAGCCCCAGCATTTT.

V gene TRBV11-2 combines with J gene TRBJ2-4; 8 nucleotides agree with TRBD2. The CDR3 sequence is 15 residues long. Unmatched junction bases numbered 7, after V lost 1 base and J lost 8 bases. Looked up from germline, CDR1 is SGHAT and CDR2 is FQNNGV. The CDR3 DNA reads as TGTGCCAGCAGCTTAGGTTCGGGAGGGAGTGACATTCAGTACTTC. Residues: CASSLGSGGSDIQYF.

V is TRBV10-3 and J is TRBJ2-1, with 7 bases lining up with TRBD1. Losses at the gene ends were 6 bases for V and 0 bases for J; bases not matched to a gene: 2. Looked up from germline, CDR1 is ENHRY and CDR2 is SYGVKD. The CDR3 runs to 14 residues. For the CDR3, the DNA is TGTGCCATCAGGGCAGGGGGCTCCTACAATGAGCAGTTCTTC. Its protein product is CAIRAGGSYNEQFF.

V is TRBV7-6 and J is TRBJ1-4; a possible D gene is TRBD1 (6 bases). CDR3 size: 17 residues. Germline assignment: CDR1 SGHVS and CDR2 FNYEAQ. Trimming stripped 1 base from V and 8 bases from J, with 20 bases between. Here the CDR3 reads CASSLGMNTGNQEKLFF. The CDR3 DNA reads TGTGCCAGCAGCTTAGGGATGAATACAGGGAATCAAGAAAAACTGTTTTTT.

This chain connects TRBV29-1 to TRBJ1-2; possible D gene TRBD1, 6 bases. Germline CDR1 and CDR2: SQVTM and ANQGSEA. Deletions cut 7 bases from V and 3 bases from J, with 18 bases between. The CDR3 extends over 14 amino acids. CDR3 nucleotides: TGCAGCGCCATCCTCCAGGGGTACGACTATGGCTACACCTTC. Its translation: CSAILQGYDYGYTF.